Presented here are 3 T cell receptor beta chains from one specimen sequenced in a study of T-cell reconstitution after alpha-beta-depleted transplantation in children. Preparation of the TCRbeta library was carried out with unique molecular identifiers. MiXCR, applied by TCRdb to the PCR reads, yields one record per CDR3 protein. The data hold about 540,000 distinct CDR3 sequences, with 27% observed a single time. The sequenced sample was PBMCs, obtained before TCRalphabeta/CD19-depleted stem cell transplant. The receptor source for this set is a boy in the first two years of life with Wiskott-Aldrich syndrome, due to receive a stem cell transplant.

This clonotype was seen a handful of times. This chain links TRBV5-5 with TRBJ1-4, with D perhaps TRBD1 (5 bases). V lost 4 bases to trimming and J lost 5 bases, with 15 bases between them. The CDR3 runs to 15 residues. The germline CDR1 and CDR2 sequences are SGHKS and YYEKEE (reference sequence). The DNA of the CDR3 is TGTGCCAGCAGCGAGCGGGACTTAAGGAATGAAAAACTGTTTTTT. This translates into CASSERDLRNEKLFF.

This clonotype has only a few counts. The chain couples TRBV28 to TRBJ1-5, with 10 bases fitting TRBD1. Looked up from germline, CDR1 is MDHEN and CDR2 is SYDVKM. Unmatched junction bases numbered 5, after V lost 4 bases and J lost 5 bases. This CDR3 has 15 amino acids. The CDR3 sequence is CASSSWDRGYQPQHF. The CDR3 DNA reads TGTGCCAGCAGTTCCTGGGACAGGGGTTATCAGCCCCAGCATTTT.

The chain recombines TRBV27 with TRBJ2-2; D gene uncertain. Germline V CDR1 and CDR2: MNHEY, SMNVEV (reference sequence). CDR3 length: 13 residues. Deletions cut 3 bases from V and 6 bases from J, with 8 bases between. CDR3 residues: CASSFLSSGELFF. CDR3 coding DNA: TGTGCCAGCAGTTTCCTGAGTTCCGGGGAGCTGTTTTTT.